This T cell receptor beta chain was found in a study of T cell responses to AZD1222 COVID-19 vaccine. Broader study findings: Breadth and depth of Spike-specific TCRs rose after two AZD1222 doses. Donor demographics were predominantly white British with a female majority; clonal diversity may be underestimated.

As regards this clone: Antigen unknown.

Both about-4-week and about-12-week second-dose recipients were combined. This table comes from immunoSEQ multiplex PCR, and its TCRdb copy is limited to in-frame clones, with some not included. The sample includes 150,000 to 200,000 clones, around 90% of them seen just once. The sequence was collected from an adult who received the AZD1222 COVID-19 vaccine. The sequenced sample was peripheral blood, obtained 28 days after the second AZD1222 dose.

The CDR3 loop is CASSSGGSIDEQYF. CDR3 sequence (DNA): TGTGCCAGCAGCTCGGGGGGGTCGATAGACGAGCAGTACTTC. The rearrangement joins TRBV11-1 to TRBJ2-7; TRBD2 aligns across 8 bases. The CDR3 is 14 amino acids. The V segment lost 4 bases and the J segment 5 bases; nucleotides outside the gene matches: 7. Germline values: CDR1 SGHAT, CDR2 FQDESV (reference sequence). The full variable domain, completed using reference TRBV11-1 and TRBJ2-7, is EAEVAQSPRYKITEKSQAVAFWCDPISGHATLYWYRQILGQGPELLVQFQDESVVDDSQLPKDRFSAERLKGVDSTLKIQPAELGDSAMYLCASSSGGSIDEQYFGPGTRLTVT.